One sample yielded the 31 T cell receptor beta chains listed below, sequenced in a study of T cell responses to AZD1222 COVID-19 vaccine. Only in-frame clones appear in the TCRdb table, and some are missing; sequencing was by immunoSEQ multiplex PCR. The table lists 150,000 or so clones, roughly nine tenths of them singletons. Sample: peripheral blood, taken on day 0 of AZD1222 vaccination. Receptors originate from an adult in good health.

The chain uses TRBV2 and TRBJ2-1; weak D call: TRBD1 (6 bases). The V end was cut by 4 bases, the J end by 7 bases, with 20 bases between. Germline V gene sequence: CDR1 SNHLY, CDR2 FYNNEI. The CDR3 contains 16 residues. As DNA, the CDR3 is TGTGCCAGCAGTGTGGGGGCTGGCGGAGTCCTGAATGAGCAGTTCTTC. As protein: CASSVGAGGVLNEQFF.

The J gene is TRBJ2-1, the V gene TRBV5-4; TRBD2 agrees at 10 bases. Germline V lookup: CDR1 SGHNT, CDR2 YYREEE (reference sequence). The CDR3 extends over 16 amino acids. The trim removed 0 bases at V and 0 bases at J, leaving 0 bases unmatched. The CDR3: CASSLGLAGSYNEQFF. For the CDR3, the DNA is TGTGCCAGCAGCTTGGGACTAGCGGGCTCCTACAATGAGCAGTTCTTC.

The gene calls are TRBV5-5 and TRBJ2-7; 7 bases fit TRBD1. Germline assignment: CDR1 SGHKS and CDR2 YYEKEE (reference sequence). V lost 5 bases and J lost 2; bases outside the gene matches: 4. This CDR3 is 13 amino acids long. CDR3 bases: TGTGCCAGCAGAATGGGACAGACCTACGAGCAGTACTTC. It specifies CASRMGQTYEQYF.

The chain carries TRBV19 and TRBJ2-5; D uncertain. Germline V gives CDR1 LNHDA, CDR2 SQIVND (reference sequence). The CDR3 covers 15 residues. V was trimmed by 5 bases and J by 5 bases, leaving 18 bases between them. The CDR3 protein is CASSVPDGGRETQYF. CDR3 DNA: TGTGCCAGTAGTGTACCGGATGGCGGCCGGGAGACCCAGTACTTC. Full variable domain (outside the CDR3, taken from reference TRBV19 and TRBJ2-5): DGGITQSPKYLFRKEGQNVTLSCEQNLNHDAMYWYRQDPGQGLRLIYYSQIVNDFQKGDIAEGYSVSREKKESFPLTVTSAQKNPTAFYLCASSVPDGGRETQYFGPGTRLLVL.

This clone occurred a few times. V usage is TRBV19 and J usage is TRBJ1-5; no firm D call. The germline V and J ends were trimmed by 3 bases and 3 bases, with 9 bases remaining between them. This CDR3 is built from 14 residues. Germline V gene sequence: CDR1 LNHDA, CDR2 SQIVND (reference sequence). The CDR3: CASSISWDNQPQHF. In DNA, the CDR3 is TGTGCCAGTAGTATTTCGTGGGACAATCAGCCCCAGCATTTT. The full variable domain, in which reference TRBV19 and TRBJ1-5 provide the parts outside the CDR3, is DGGITQSPKYLFRKEGQNVTLSCEQNLNHDAMYWYRQDPGQGLRLIYYSQIVNDFQKGDIAEGYSVSREKKESFPLTVTSAQKNPTAFYLCASSISWDNQPQHFGDGTRLSIL.

The chain uses TRBV2 and TRBJ2-2; D not certain. The CDR3 length is 15 residues. CDR1 SNHLY and CDR2 FYNNEI come from the germline V gene. Trimming cost V 2 bases and J 1 base, with 8 bases left between them. The CDR3 DNA reads as TGTGCCAGCAGTGAATTGGGGATGAACACCGGGGAGCTGTTTTTT. Translated, it gives CASSELGMNTGELFF. The complete variable domain, with remaining parts taken from reference TRBV2 and TRBJ2-2, reads EPEVTQTPSHQVTQMGQEVILRCVPISNHLYFYWYRQILGQKVEFLVSFYNNEISEKSEIFDDQFSVERPDGSNFTLKIRSTKLEDSAMYFCASSELGMNTGELFFGEGSRLTVL.

The chain recombines TRBV6-5 with TRBJ1-2; TRBD1 agrees at 9 bases. V dropped 6 bases and J dropped 8; count of bases not matched to a gene: 7. CDR1 and CDR2 from the germline V gene are MNHEY and SVGAGI. The CDR3 spans 13 residues. CDR3 in DNA: TGTGCCAGCAGGATGGGACAGGGAACGGGCTACACCTTC. Amino acids: CASRMGQGTGYTF.

The gene calls are TRBV6-5 and TRBJ2-1, with 11 bases lining up with TRBD2. The CDR3 sequence is 14 residues long. V lost 6 bases and J lost 8; bases outside the gene matches: 6. Germline lookup yields CDR1 MNHEY and CDR2 SVGAGI. The chain's CDR3 is CASRHGLAGHEQFF. Here the CDR3 DNA reads TGTGCCAGCAGGCATGGACTAGCGGGCCATGAGCAGTTCTTC.

The V call is TRBV9, the J call TRBJ1-1; D perhaps matches TRBD1 (5 bases). Trimming stripped 4 bases from V and 1 base from J, with 11 bases between. Germline V gene data show CDR1 as SGDLS and CDR2 as YYNGEE. CDR3 length: 14 amino acids. CDR3 bases: TGTGCCAGCAGCACCAGGGCCGGGAACACTGAAGCTTTCTTT. It yields the protein CASSTRAGNTEAFF.

This chain joins TRBV19 and TRBJ2-2; D is perhaps TRBD1 or TRBD2 (5 bases each). This CDR3 is built from 15 residues. Trimming cost V 11 bases and J 4 bases, with 20 bases left between them. From germline, CDR1 is LNHDA and CDR2 SQIVND (reference sequence). The CDR3 spells CAVSRGARLTGELFF. CDR3 coding DNA: TGTGCCGTCTCCCGAGGGGCCCGTCTCACCGGGGAGCTGTTTTTT. Filled out from reference TRBV19 and TRBJ2-2, the complete variable domain reads DGGITQSPKYLFRKEGQNVTLSCEQNLNHDAMYWYRQDPGQGLRLIYYSQIVNDFQKGDIAEGYSVSREKKESFPLTVTSAQKNPTAFYLCAVSRGARLTGELFFGEGSRLTVL.

The chain joins TRBV24-1 to TRBJ2-3; no definite D call. This CDR3 region has 14 residues. V was pared by 4 bases and J by 4 bases, with 11 bases between. The germline CDR1 and CDR2 sequences are KGHDR and SFDVKD. The chain's CDR3 is CATSDPHGPDTQYF. The CDR3 nucleotides are TGTGCCACCAGTGACCCACACGGCCCAGATACGCAGTATTTT.

This sequence joins TRBV6-2 or TRBV6-3 and TRBJ2-5; tentatively, D is TRBD2 (6 bases). V was clipped by 5 bases and J by 6 bases, with 13 bases between them. This CDR3 is 13 amino acids long. Per germline, CDR1 MNHEY and CDR2 SVGEGT. CDR3: CASSIWGRQTQYF. CDR3 nucleotides: TGTGCCAGCAGTATCTGGGGGAGGCAGACCCAGTACTTC.

The V and J genes are TRBV11-3 and TRBJ1-3; TRBD1 might be the D (6 bases). The CDR3 is made up of 14 amino acids. Germline CDR1 SGHNT, CDR2 YENEEA. Trimming removed 3 bases at V and 2 bases at J, with 8 bases between. This CDR3 reads CASSFGGPGNTIYF. The DNA of the CDR3 is TGTGCCAGCAGCTTCGGGGGCCCTGGAAACACCATATATTTT.

The V gene is TRBV6-5, the J gene TRBJ2-4, with D perhaps matching TRBD2 (7 bases). Germline values: CDR1 MNHEY, CDR2 SVGAGI. V gave up 5 bases and J gave up 8 bases, with 19 bases separating them. The CDR3 is 15 amino acids. The CDR3 is CASSRVRQGRDIQYF. Here the CDR3 DNA reads TGTGCCAGCAGTCGTGTGAGGCAGGGGAGGGACATTCAGTACTTC.

The chain combines TRBV7-3 with TRBJ2-1; D remains unclear. Germline assignment: CDR1 SGHTA and CDR2 FQGTGA. This CDR3 is built from 13 residues. The germline V and J ends were trimmed by 5 bases and 8 bases, with 13 bases remaining between them. CDR3 residues: CASSPIPRDEQFF. The CDR3 nucleotides read TGTGCCAGCAGCCCCATACCCCGGGATGAGCAGTTCTTC.

This clone occurred once. The rearrangement links TRBV27 to TRBJ2-1; TRBD2 agrees at 7 bases. Per germline, CDR1 MNHEY and CDR2 SMNVEV (reference sequence). There are 16 residues in the CDR3. Germline trimming cut 8 bases from V and 0 bases from J; bases unmatched to any gene: 10. Written as DNA, the CDR3 is TGTGCCAGCTCGGGGAGGGGCTCCGGCTCCTACAATGAGCAGTTCTTC. Protein: CASSGRGSGSYNEQFF.

The chain uses TRBV6-1 and TRBJ1-5, with no clear D. Germline V gives CDR1 MNHNS, CDR2 SASEGT. Trimming shortened V by 2 bases and J by 1 base, and 6 bases separated the two germline ends. CDR3 length: 14 amino acids. CDR3 nucleotide sequence: TGTGCCAGCAGTGAAAGTGTAAGCAATCAGCCCCAGCATTTT. Its protein is CASSESVSNQPQHF.

The chain employs TRBV2 and TRBJ2-5, with 8 nucleotides matching TRBD1. The V gene end was trimmed by 3 bases and the J gene end by 5 bases; junction bases not matched to a gene: 5. Looked up from germline, CDR1 is SNHLY and CDR2 is FYNNEI. This CDR3 has 14 residues. CDR3 sequence (DNA): TGTGCCAGCAGTGATGACAGGGGTCGGGAGACCCAGTACTTC. Protein: CASSDDRGRETQYF.

This rearrangement joins TRBV7-9 to TRBJ1-2, with a possible D match to TRBD1 (5 bases). Trimming shortened V by 4 bases and J by 3 bases, and 15 bases separated the two germline ends. This CDR3 is 15 amino acids long. CDR1 and CDR2 from the germline V gene are SEHNR and FQNEAQ (reference sequence). This CDR3 is CASSSQGALDYGYTF. DNA of the CDR3: TGTGCCAGCAGCTCCCAGGGTGCACTAGACTATGGCTACACCTTC.

The V gene is TRBV30, the J gene TRBJ1-2; tentatively, D is TRBD1 (5 bases). The germline CDR1 and CDR2 sequences are GTSNPN and SVGIG (reference sequence). The ends were cut back, 0 bases at V and 4 bases at J, with 12 bases in the middle. The CDR3 covers 14 residues. The CDR3 nucleotides read TGTGCCTGGAGTGTAGTTGGGGGAAGCTATGGCTACACCTTC. Its translation is CAWSVVGGSYGYTF.

Regarding this clone: This sample includes further DNA sequences coding for the same CDR3. The genes are TRBV5-1 and TRBJ1-5; TRBD1 agrees at 10 bases. In germline, CDR1 is SGHRS, CDR2 YFSETQ. CDR3 length: 14 residues. Germline trimming cut 0 bases from V and 6 bases from J; bases unmatched to any gene: 0. The CDR3 bases are TGCGCCAGCAGCTTGGGGACAGGGGGTCAGCCCCAGCATTTT. This translates into CASSLGTGGQPQHF.

V is TRBV5-6 and J is TRBJ2-1, with a possible D match to TRBD2 (6 bases). Germline CDR1 and CDR2: SGHDT and YYEEEE. This CDR3 is built from 13 residues. Between the trimmed V and J ends, which lost 5 bases and 4 bases, there was a span of 10 bases. Written as DNA, the CDR3 is TGTGCCAGCAGTGGGGGGTCTTACAATGAGCAGTTCTTC. Translation gives CASSGGSYNEQFF.

The rearrangement uses TRBV4-2 and TRBJ1-3; 8 bases map to TRBD1. V shed 4 bases, J shed 0 bases, and the junction held 8 bases outside the gene matches. The germline CDR1 and CDR2 sequences are LGHNA and YNFKEQ. This CDR3 is built from 17 residues. DNA of the CDR3: TGTGCCAGCAGCCTCGACAGGGGCGCTAACTCTGGAAACACCATATATTTT. Protein product: CASSLDRGANSGNTIYF.

This clone was seen just once. The chain carries TRBV5-1 and TRBJ1-4; D is uncertain. The CDR3 consists of 15 residues. Germline V gene lookup returns CDR1 SGHRS and CDR2 YFSETQ. V lost 4 bases, J lost 3 bases, and 13 bases lay in between. CDR3 amino acids: CASSPQRAANEKLFF. Here the CDR3 DNA reads TGCGCCAGCAGCCCCCAGAGAGCGGCTAATGAAAAACTGTTTTTT.

This chain connects TRBV30 to TRBJ1-2; D gene unclear. Germline V lookup: CDR1 GTSNPN, CDR2 SVGIG (reference sequence). Trimming cost V 3 bases and J 5 bases, with 13 bases left between them. The length of the CDR3 is 13 residues. The DNA of the CDR3 is TGTGCCTGGAGCAGGCGTCAACTTTATGGCTACACCTTC. Its protein product is CAWSRRQLYGYTF. Full variable domain (outside the CDR3, taken from reference TRBV30 and TRBJ1-2): SQTIHQWPATLVQPVGSPLSLECTVEGTSNPNLYWYRQAAGRGLQLLFYSVGIGQISSEVPQNLSASRPQDRQFILSSKKLLLSDSGFYLCAWSRRQLYGYTFGSGTRLTVV.

This clone was counted between two and nine times. The genes are TRBV2 and TRBJ1-5, with D unresolved. This CDR3 is built from 11 residues. Germline CDR1 is SNHLY and CDR2 is FYNNEI. Between the trimmed V and J ends, which lost 6 bases and 9 bases, there was a span of 9 bases. The CDR3, as DNA: TGTGCCAGCAGGACAAGAGGGCCCCAGCATTTT. Translated: CASRTRGPQHF. The entire variable domain, with the rest obtained from reference TRBV2 and TRBJ1-5, is as follows: EPEVTQTPSHQVTQMGQEVILRCVPISNHLYFYWYRQILGQKVEFLVSFYNNEISEKSEIFDDQFSVERPDGSNFTLKIRSTKLEDSAMYFCASRTRGPQHFGDGTRLSIL.

The CDR3 DNA sequence: TGTGCCACCAGTACCCGTGAGAGGGGATCGGAAAACATTCAGTACTTC. This codes for CATSTRERGSENIQYF. V gene TRBV24-1 combines with J gene TRBJ2-4; the D gene could be TRBD1 or TRBD2 (5 bases each). The germline V and J ends were trimmed by 6 bases and 5 bases, with 19 bases remaining between them. Germline V lookup: CDR1 KGHDR, CDR2 SFDVKD. The CDR3 totals 16 residues.

This chain uses TRBV27 with TRBJ1-1; D perhaps matches TRBD1 (6 bases). The V end lost 2 bases, the J end lost 4 bases, and 17 bases lay between the germline ends. Germline V gene sequence: CDR1 MNHEY, CDR2 SMNVEV (reference sequence). The CDR3 is 16 residues long. The CDR3 nucleotides are TGTGCCAGCAGTTTAATCCCCAGGGGACGGGGCACTGAAGCTTTCTTT. Translation gives CASSLIPRGRGTEAFF.

V and J are TRBV7-8 and TRBJ1-2; a possible D gene is TRBD1 (6 bases). The CDR3 runs to 13 residues. Trimming stripped 5 bases from V and 5 bases from J, with 12 bases between. Germline assignment: CDR1 SGHVS and CDR2 FQNEAQ. As DNA, the CDR3 is TGTGCCAGCAGCCCTTTGACAGGATATGGCTACACCTTC. Translating it yields CASSPLTGYGYTF.

The J gene is TRBJ1-6, the V gene TRBV30; no clear D. This CDR3 has 19 amino acids. V was clipped by 3 bases and J by 1 base, with 22 bases between them. CDR1 is GTSNPN and CDR2 is SVGIG in the germline V gene (reference sequence). CDR3 DNA sequence: TGTGCCTGGAGAGGTTCCGGAGCCAGGTCGAGTTCCTATAATTCACCCCTCCACTTT. This gives the protein CAWRGSGARSSSYNSPLHF.

The gene calls are TRBV6-6 and TRBJ1-2; no firm D call. This CDR3 spans 12 amino acids. Germline V CDR1 and CDR2: MNHNY, SVGAGI (reference sequence). Trimming stripped 5 bases from V and 4 bases from J, with 8 bases between. CDR3 residues: CASSPGLYGYTF. CDR3 DNA: TGTGCCAGCAGTCCCGGGCTCTATGGCTACACCTTC.